A single sample gave rise to the 18 T cell receptor beta chains below, sequenced in a study of naive and memory T cell subsets. Four PCR rounds used nested alpha and beta constant region primers plus the SP2 primer. TCRdb re-analysed the UMI-ligation and nested PCR reads in MiXCR, keeping a single row per CDR3 protein. The data contain some 30,000 distinct CDR3 sequences, under 8.5% of them singletons. Treatment: skin biopsy from PPD injection site in Mantoux-positive individual. The library had UMIs added by 3' ligation of an oligonucleotide to TCR cDNA. This specimen consisted of skin, obtained from a tuberculin skin test site. These receptors originate from an adult in good health.

This clonotype is medium-sized (0.01 to 0.1%) within its sample. V and J are TRBV29-1 and TRBJ2-2; 8 nucleotides align to TRBD1. The V and J ends lost 6 bases and 1 base, in that order; junction bases with no gene match: 4. Per germline, CDR1 SQVTM and CDR2 ANQGSEA. CDR3 size: 14 residues. The CDR3 DNA sequence: TGCAGCGTGGACAGGGCTGGGAACACCGGGGAGCTGTTTTTT. It encodes CSVDRAGNTGELFF.

This clonotype was observed at least ten times. The chain links TRBV2 to TRBJ1-6, with no clear D. Trimming shortened V by 8 bases and J by 5 bases, and 10 bases separated the two germline ends. The CDR3 consists of 13 residues. Germline V gene lookup returns CDR1 SNHLY and CDR2 FYNNEI. The CDR3 DNA sequence: TGTGCCAGCGATCGGGTACATAATTCACCCCTCCACTTT. This gives the protein CASDRVHNSPLHF. Using reference TRBV2 and TRBJ1-6 for the parts outside the CDR3, the full variable domain is EPEVTQTPSHQVTQMGQEVILRCVPISNHLYFYWYRQILGQKVEFLVSFYNNEISEKSEIFDDQFSVERPDGSNFTLKIRSTKLEDSAMYFCASDRVHNSPLHFGNGTRLTVT.

This clonotype counts as medium-sized. The J gene is TRBJ2-3, the V gene TRBV6-5, with 7 bases aligning to TRBD2. CDR3 length equals 15 residues. In germline, CDR1 is MNHEY, CDR2 SVGAGI. Germline trimming cut 6 bases from V and 4 bases from J; bases unmatched to any gene: 10. The CDR3 region is CASSLSGVGADTQYF. Here the CDR3 DNA reads TGTGCCAGCAGCCTCAGCGGGGTAGGCGCAGATACGCAGTATTTT.

This clonotype is medium-sized within its sample. This chain links TRBV29-1 with TRBJ2-7; 8 bases are a match to TRBD1. With V trimmed by 0 bases and J by 2 bases, 3 bases remained unmatched. This CDR3 comprises 14 residues. The germline V gene has CDR1 SQVTM and CDR2 ANQGSEA. CDR3 in amino acids: CSVEDPTGAYEQYF. Written as DNA, the CDR3 is TGCAGCGTTGAAGACCCGACAGGGGCCTACGAGCAGTACTTC.

This clonotype was counted at least ten times. This sequence joins TRBV20-1 and TRBJ2-6; 11 bases align to TRBD2. Trimming at V came to 5 bases and at J to 4 bases, leaving 7 bases not matched to a gene. Germline CDR1 reads DFQATT; CDR2 reads SNEGSKA (reference sequence). The CDR3 is made up of 16 amino acids. The CDR3 nucleotides are TGCAGTGCTCCGGCTAGCGGGGGGTCAGGGGCCAACGTCCTGACTTTC. This encodes CSAPASGGSGANVLTF.

This clonotype was counted only a few times. The genes are TRBV5-5 and TRBJ1-4; D is undetermined. CDR3 size: 14 residues. Trimming took off 1 base at V and 7 bases at J, with 11 bases between the two ends. Looked up from germline, CDR1 is SGHKS and CDR2 is YYEKEE (reference sequence). The CDR3: CASSLHVGSEKLFF. CDR3 in DNA: TGTGCCAGCAGCTTGCACGTTGGATCTGAAAAACTGTTTTTT.

The chain has TRBV29-1 and TRBJ2-7; 8 bases align to TRBD1. The CDR3 sequence is 12 residues long. Germline V gene data show CDR1 as SQVTM and CDR2 as ANQGSEA. The V segment lost 7 bases and the J segment 2 bases; nucleotides outside the gene matches: 4. DNA of the CDR3: TGCAGCGCCGGGGGACAGGCCTACGAGCAGTACTTC. Translated, it gives CSAGGQAYEQYF.

At least ten counts were recorded for this clonotype. This rearrangement joins TRBV20-1 to TRBJ1-1; maybe TRBD1 (6 bases). The germline V gene encodes CDR1 DFQATT and CDR2 SNEGSKA (reference sequence). The CDR3 runs 11 residues. The CDR3: CVGGMNTEAFF. For the CDR3, the DNA is TGCGTAGGGGGGATGAACACTGAAGCTTTCTTT.

This clonotype was seen at least ten times. This chain uses TRBV11-2 with TRBJ1-3; possibly TRBD1 for D (6 bases). This CDR3 is built from 16 residues. The V gene's germline CDR1 is SGHAT and CDR2 FQNNGV. V was pared by 2 bases and J by 4 bases, with 15 bases between. The chain's CDR3 is CASSLSPGAQGNTIYF. CDR3 coding DNA: TGTGCCAGCAGCTTATCTCCAGGGGCGCAAGGAAACACCATATATTTT.

This clonotype qualifies as medium-sized. This chain joins TRBV18 and TRBJ2-4; 7 bases are a match to TRBD2. Germline V lookup: CDR1 KGHSH, CDR2 LQKENI. With 6 bases clipped from V and 3 bases from J, the junction kept 8 bases outside the gene matches. This CDR3 has 15 residues. In nucleotides, the CDR3 is TGTGCCAGCTCCAGGGAGGGGAGTGGCAAAAACATTCAGTACTTC. Translated: CASSREGSGKNIQYF.

V is TRBV5-8 and J is TRBJ1-1, with D tentatively TRBD1 (6 bases). Germline CDR1 and CDR2: SGHTS and YDEGEE. This CDR3 is 15 amino acids long. V lost 0 bases to trimming and J lost 6 bases, with 15 bases between them. CDR3 nucleotides: TGTGCCAGCAGCTTGGAGGGCAGGGGTTGGGCTGAAGCTTTCTTT. This encodes CASSLEGRGWAEAFF.

A note on this clonotype: Since a much larger clone is just one base distant, this may be a read error. Because the CDR3 is missing its conserved closing phenylalanine or tryptophan, this is likely a read error. This chain uses TRBV5-6 with TRBJ1-3; D is uncertain. The CDR3 consists of 13 residues. V was shortened by 5 bases and J by 0 bases, with 6 bases between the two germline ends. Germline CDR1 SGHDT, CDR2 YYEEEE. The CDR3 region is CASRTPSGNTIYL. The DNA for the CDR3 is TGTGCCAGCAGAACCCCCTCTGGAAACACCATATATCTT.

This clonotype has ten or more counts. The CDR3 DNA sequence: TGTGCCAGCAGCTCCCGAGGGGGGGGCGTTACAGATACGCAGTATTTT. Translation: CASSSRGGGVTDTQYF. The V gene is TRBV5-4, the J gene TRBJ2-3; tentative D call: TRBD2 (7 bases). Trimming shortened V by 3 bases and J by 3 bases, and 17 bases separated the two germline ends. This CDR3 has 16 amino acids. Germline V lookup: CDR1 SGHNT, CDR2 YYREEE (reference sequence). The whole variable domain, filled in from reference TRBV5-4 and TRBJ2-3, reads ETGVTQSPTHLIKTRGQQVTLRCSSQSGHNTVSWYQQALGQGPQFIFQYYREEENGRGNFPPRFSGLQFPNYSSELNVNALELDDSALYLCASSSRGGGVTDTQYFGPGTRLTVL.

This clonotype was found many times. The rearrangement joins TRBV5-1 to TRBJ2-5, with D uncertain. The CDR3 has 14 residues. V was cut by 4 bases and J by 3 bases, with 13 bases left in between. Germline V CDR1 and CDR2: SGHRS, YFSETQ. Written as DNA, the CDR3 is TGCGCCAGCAGCAGTCAACTAACCAAAGAGACCCAGTACTTC. As protein: CASSSQLTKETQYF.

V and J are TRBV7-9 and TRBJ2-1; possible D gene TRBD1, 5 bases. Germline CDR1 reads SEHNR; CDR2 reads FQNEAQ (reference sequence). CDR3 size: 12 residues. Trimming left V 8 bases short and J 7 bases short, with 12 bases between. This chain's CDR3 is CASVLRGNEQFF. CDR3 sequence (DNA): TGTGCCAGCGTGCTAAGGGGTAATGAGCAGTTCTTC.

This clonotype showed up many times. The V call is TRBV7-2, the J call TRBJ2-1, with a possible D match to TRBD1 (6 bases). CDR3 length equals 15 residues. The germline gives CDR1 SGHTA, CDR2 FQGNSA. V was shortened by 7 bases and J by 5 bases, with 18 bases between the two germline ends. The CDR3 protein is CASNKDSGLNNEQFF. The CDR3 nucleotides read TGTGCCAGCAACAAGGACAGCGGCCTCAACAATGAGCAGTTCTTC.

This clonotype was seen many times. The chain employs TRBV29-1 and TRBJ1-2, with TRBD1 matching 8 bases. Germline V gene data show CDR1 as SQVTM and CDR2 as ANQGSEA. Trimming removed 6 bases from V and 1 base from J; junction bases left unmatched: 10. The CDR3 is 15 residues long. CDR3 nucleotide sequence: TGCAGCGTCAGCACCGGGACAGGAGATAACTATGGCTACACCTTC. The encoded protein is CSVSTGTGDNYGYTF. Supplemented by reference TRBV29-1 and TRBJ1-2, the full variable domain reads SAVISQKPSRDICQRGTSLTIQCQVDSQVTMMFWYRQQPGQSLTLIATANQGSEATYESGFVIDKFPISRPNLTFSTLTVSNMSPEDSSIYLCSVSTGTGDNYGYTFGSGTRLTVV.

This clonotype was seen more than once but under ten times. This rearrangement joins TRBV29-1 to TRBJ1-2, with a tentative D call TRBD1 (5 bases). The V end lost 4 bases, the J end lost 5 bases, and 11 bases lay between the germline ends. This CDR3 is built from 12 residues. Per the germline V gene, CDR1 is SQVTM and CDR2 is ANQGSEA. The CDR3 region is CSVGQSMYGYTF. CDR3 DNA: TGCAGCGTTGGACAGTCGATGTATGGCTACACCTTC. Using reference TRBV29-1 and TRBJ1-2 for the parts outside the CDR3, the full variable domain is SAVISQKPSRDICQRGTSLTIQCQVDSQVTMMFWYRQQPGQSLTLIATANQGSEATYESGFVIDKFPISRPNLTFSTLTVSNMSPEDSSIYLCSVGQSMYGYTFGSGTRLTVV.